Listed below are T cell receptor beta chains from one sample, sequenced in a study of tumor-infiltrating lymphocytes in oesophageal squamous cell carcinoma. TCRdb analysed the PCR reads with MiXCR anew, one entry per CDR3 protein. The table lists fewer than 15,000 distinct CDR3 sequences, around 50% of them singletons. Sequenced material: normal esophageal tissue next to the tumor. These receptors originate from a male donor with esophageal squamous cell carcinoma. Both conserved end residues are part of each CDR3. Each record gives: clone size, V gene, J gene, D gene, CDR3 DNA, CDR3 protein. The D gene is left open where the match is weak. Clone size is stated in some rows and not others, as once, few, many or a class when expanded.

>.|TRBV5-1|TRBJ2-6|.
TGCGCCAGCAGCTTGCTGGGGGCGCGCGGGGCCAACGTCCTGACTTTC
CASSLLGARGANVLTF
>.|TRBV7-6|TRBJ2-7|TRBD1
TGTGCCAGCAGCTTAGGGACGACAGGGTGGAATGAGCAGTACTTC
CASSLGTTGWNEQYF
>many|TRBV7-3|TRBJ1-1|TRBD1
TGTGCCAGCAGCCCTACAGGGGGCACTGAAGCTTTCTTT
CASSPTGGTEAFF
>few|TRBV12-3/TRBV12-4|TRBJ2-1|.
TGTGCCAGCAGCCCACAGGGAGGAATCAATGAGCAGTTCTTC
CASSPQGGINEQFF
>.|TRBV7-6|TRBJ2-3|.
TGTGCCAGCAGCCAGTGGCTAGGCCAGGGGGATACGCAGTATTTT
CASSQWLGQGDTQYF
>.|TRBV6-6|TRBJ2-5|.
TGTGCCAGCAGTTACTCGGGACCCCAAGAGACCCAGTACTTC
CASSYSGPQETQYF
>medium-sized|TRBV7-2|TRBJ2-2|TRBD2
TGTGCCAGCAGCTTAAAGGGGAGGGCCGGGGAGCTGTTTTTT
CASSLKGRAGELFF
>few|TRBV29-1|TRBJ1-1|.
TGCAGCGGGACAGAGAACACTGAAGCTTTCTTT
CSGTENTEAFF
>many|TRBV7-9|TRBJ1-5|TRBD1
TGTGCCAGCAGCCAGGGGGGGGACCAGCCCCAGCATTTT
CASSQGGDQPQHF
>.|TRBV7-3|TRBJ2-1|TRBD1
TGTGCCAGCAGCTCCACAGGACAGGGAAGTAATGAGCAGTTCTTC
CASSSTGQGSNEQFF
>few|TRBV12-3/TRBV12-4|TRBJ2-5|.
TGTGCCAGCAGTTTACTGGGATCTCAAGAGACCCAGTACTTC
CASSLLGSQETQYF
>many|TRBV12-3/TRBV12-4|TRBJ2-7|.
TGTGCCAGCGGATGGACCCAACCACCCTACGAGCAGTACTTC
CASGWTQPPYEQYF
>large|TRBV12-3/TRBV12-4|TRBJ2-5|TRBD1
TGTGCCAGCAGTCGGACAGGGTTAGGCGAGACCCAGTACTTC
CASSRTGLGETQYF
>.|TRBV7-9|TRBJ2-5|.
TGTGCCAGCAGCCTACAGGGGACACTTAACCGGGGGCAGTACTTC
CASSLQGTLNRGQYF
>many|TRBV5-4|TRBJ1-1|.
TGTGCCAGCAGCGTGCAAGGGGCGGAGGAAGCTTTCTTT
CASSVQGAEEAFF
>.|TRBV6-1|TRBJ2-1|TRBD2
TGTGCCAGCAGTCGCCCTAGCGGGAGGGCCAATGAGCAGTTCTTC
CASSRPSGRANEQFF
>medium-sized|TRBV12-3/TRBV12-4|TRBJ2-2|TRBD1
TGTGCCAGCAGCCCCGGACAGGGGACTAACACCGGGGAGCTGTTTTTT
CASSPGQGTNTGELFF
>many|TRBV19|TRBJ2-1|TRBD2
TGTGCCAGTAGTCAGAGTCCGGGGGGGCAGCTCTACAATGAGCAGTTCTTC
CASSQSPGGQLYNEQFF
>many|TRBV2|TRBJ2-3|.
TGTGCCAGCAGTAGCACAGATACGCAGTATTTT
CASSSTDTQYF
>once|TRBV12-3/TRBV12-4|TRBJ2-7|.
TGTGCCAGCAGTTTAGGGGCCACCTACGAGCAGTACTTC
CASSLGATYEQYF
>many|TRBV7-2|TRBJ2-1|TRBD2
TGTGCCAGCAGCTCCGTAGCGGGGGATTACAATGAGCAGTTCTTC
CASSSVAGDYNEQFF
>.|TRBV5-5|TRBJ1-2|.
TGTGCCAGCACCCCAAAGGGGTACTATGGCTACACCTTC
CASTPKGYYGYTF
>.|TRBV12-3/TRBV12-4|TRBJ2-7|.
TGTGCCAGCAGTTTAGAATCCGAGCAGTACTTC
CASSLESEQYF
>many|TRBV2|TRBJ2-2|.
TGTGCCAGCAGGGTGGACGCAGCGAACACCGGGGAGCTGTTTTTT
CASRVDAANTGELFF
>many|TRBV2|TRBJ2-6|.
TGTGCCAGCAGTCCGGGGCTATCTGGGGCCAACGTCCTGACTTTC
CASSPGLSGANVLTF
>few|TRBV20-1|TRBJ2-1|TRBD2
TGCAGTGCTCCCGGGACTAGGAGAGGTAATGAGCAGTTCTTC
CSAPGTRRGNEQFF
>.|TRBV24-1|TRBJ2-7|.
TGTGCCACCATCCACGGAGGGAGTAGGTACGAGCAGTACTTC
CATIHGGSRYEQYF
>few|TRBV7-8|TRBJ2-1|TRBD1
TGTGCCAGCAGCTCCCGGGACAGGGGGGACTACAATGAGCAGTTCTTC
CASSSRDRGDYNEQFF
>.|TRBV7-3|TRBJ2-3|TRBD2
TGTGCCAGCAGCCCAATAGCGGGGTGGGCAGATACGCAGTATTTT
CASSPIAGWADTQYF
>.|TRBV7-2|TRBJ2-1|.
TGTGCCAGCAGCTTAGACTCCCCGCCAAGGGGTGAGCAGTTCTTC
CASSLDSPPRGEQFF
>.|TRBV7-3|TRBJ2-1|.
TGTGCCAGCAGTTCCTCTGGCCTACCACAGCAGTTCTTC
CASSSSGLPQQFF
>few|TRBV6-2/TRBV6-3|TRBJ2-5|TRBD1
TGTGCCAGCAGTTACGGGACAGAAGAGACCCAGTACTTC
CASSYGTEETQYF
>few|TRBV7-8|TRBJ1-5|.
TGTGCCAGCAGCTTAGCCCCTTATCAGCCCCAGCATTTT
CASSLAPYQPQHF
>few|TRBV7-8|TRBJ2-7|.
TGTGCCAGCAGCCCAAGGGGGACGGGTCCGTACGAGCAGTACTTC
CASSPRGTGPYEQYF
>.|TRBV24-1|TRBJ2-5|TRBD2
TGTGCCACCAGTGACACGGGTAGCGGGATTCTCACGGAGACCCAGTACTTC
CATSDTGSGILTETQYF
>.|TRBV2|TRBJ2-7|TRBD1
TGTGCCAGCAGTGGGGACAGGGGCTACGAGCAGTACTTC
CASSGDRGYEQYF
>large|TRBV7-3|TRBJ2-3|.
TGTGCCAGCAGCCCGTCCTACCTAGGCACAGATACGCAGTATTTT
CASSPSYLGTDTQYF
>.|TRBV7-6|TRBJ2-1|.
TGTGCCAGCAGCTTCCGACTACAGGAGCAGTTCTTC
CASSFRLQEQFF
>once|TRBV28|TRBJ2-1|TRBD2
TGTGCCAGCGTAGCGGGAGTGCTAACCTACAATGAGCAGTTCTTC
CASVAGVLTYNEQFF
>medium-sized|TRBV7-8|TRBJ2-7|TRBD1
TGTGCCAGCAGCCCCGGGACAGGGGACGAGCAGTACTTC
CASSPGTGDEQYF
>many|TRBV7-8|TRBJ1-3|.
TGTGCCAGCAGTGACGGGACGGCAAACTCTGGAAACACCATATATTTT
CASSDGTANSGNTIYF
>once|TRBV7-4|TRBJ2-3|.
TGTGCCAGCAGCTCCACAGGGTTTACGCAGTATTTT
CASSSTGFTQYF
>.|TRBV7-2|TRBJ2-4|.
TGTGCCAGCAGCTTAAGTCATAACTCAGATACGCAGTACTTC
CASSLSHNSDTQYF
>.|TRBV10-3|TRBJ2-6|TRBD1
TGTGCCATCAAGGCGCGGACAGGGGGCTCTGGGGCCAACGTCCTGACTTTC
CAIKARTGGSGANVLTF